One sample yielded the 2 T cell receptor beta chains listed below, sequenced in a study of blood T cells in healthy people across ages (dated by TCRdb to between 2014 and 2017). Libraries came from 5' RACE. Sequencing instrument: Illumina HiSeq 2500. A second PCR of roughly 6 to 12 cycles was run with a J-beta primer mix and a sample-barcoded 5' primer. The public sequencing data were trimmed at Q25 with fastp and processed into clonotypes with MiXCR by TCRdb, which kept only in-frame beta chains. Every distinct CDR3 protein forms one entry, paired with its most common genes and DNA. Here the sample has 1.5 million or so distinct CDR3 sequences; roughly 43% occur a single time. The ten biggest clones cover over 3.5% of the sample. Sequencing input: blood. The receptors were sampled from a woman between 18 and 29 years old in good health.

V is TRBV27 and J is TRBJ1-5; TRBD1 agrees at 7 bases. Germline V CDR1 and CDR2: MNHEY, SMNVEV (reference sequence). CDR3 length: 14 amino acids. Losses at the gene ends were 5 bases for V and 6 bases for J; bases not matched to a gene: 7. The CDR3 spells CASSIDRAGQPQHF. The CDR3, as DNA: TGTGCCAGCAGTATCGACAGGGCGGGTCAGCCCCAGCATTTT.

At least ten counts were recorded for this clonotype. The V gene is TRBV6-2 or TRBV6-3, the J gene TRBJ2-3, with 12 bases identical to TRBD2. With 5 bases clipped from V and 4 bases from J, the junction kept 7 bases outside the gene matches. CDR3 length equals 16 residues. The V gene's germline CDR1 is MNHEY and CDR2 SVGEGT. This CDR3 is CASSAWTSGIADTQYF. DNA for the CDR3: TGTGCCAGCAGTGCTTGGACTAGCGGGATAGCAGATACGCAGTATTTT.